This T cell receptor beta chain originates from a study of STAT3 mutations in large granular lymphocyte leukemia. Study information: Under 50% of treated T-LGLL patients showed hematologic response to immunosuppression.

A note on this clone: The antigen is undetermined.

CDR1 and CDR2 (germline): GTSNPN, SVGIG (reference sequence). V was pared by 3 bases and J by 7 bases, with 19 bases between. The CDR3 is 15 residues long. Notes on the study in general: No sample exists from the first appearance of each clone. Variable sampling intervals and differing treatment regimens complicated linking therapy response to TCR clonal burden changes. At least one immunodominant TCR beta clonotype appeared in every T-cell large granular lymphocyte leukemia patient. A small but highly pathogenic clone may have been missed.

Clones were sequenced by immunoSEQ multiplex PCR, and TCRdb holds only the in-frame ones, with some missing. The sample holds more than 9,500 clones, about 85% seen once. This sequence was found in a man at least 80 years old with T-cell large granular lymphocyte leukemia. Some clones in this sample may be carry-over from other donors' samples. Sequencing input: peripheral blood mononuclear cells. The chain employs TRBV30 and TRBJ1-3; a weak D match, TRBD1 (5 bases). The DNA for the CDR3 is TGTGCCTGGAGGGCCTGGGACCCAACCAGGAACACCATATATTTT. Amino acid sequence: CAWRAWDPTRNTIYF.